The clone carrying this TCR beta chain has just a few counts. The entry originates in a study of T-cell reconstitution after alpha-beta-depleted transplantation in children. With 0 bases removed from V and 7 bases from J, the gap between germline ends came to 14 bases. Germline values: CDR1 SGHRS, CDR2 YFSETQ. This CDR3 is 15 amino acids long. The TCRbeta library was prepared with unique molecular identifiers. TCRdb ran MiXCR on the PCR reads and lists one entry per CDR3 protein. The sample holds 800,000 to 1,000,000 distinct CDR3 sequences, roughly 29% seen once. The sequenced sample was PBMCs, mostly from graft donor cells, obtained 360 days after TCRalphabeta/CD19-depleted stem cell transplant. The gene calls are TRBV5-1 and TRBJ1-5; D is possibly TRBD1 (5 bases). This clonotype originated in a boy younger than two who had a stem cell transplant for SCID, so the T cells may come from the graft donor. The CDR3 spells CASSLASGSGQPQHF. The CDR3 DNA follows: TGCGCCAGCAGCTTGGCTTCAGGGTCGGGACAGCCCCAGCATTTT. The full variable domain, completed using reference TRBV5-1 and TRBJ1-5, is KAGVTQTPRYLIKTRGQQVTLSCSPISGHRSVSWYQQTPGQGLQFLFEYFSETQRNKGNFPGRFSGRQFSNSRSEMNVSTLELGDSALYLCASSLASGSGQPQHFGDGTRLSIL.